The 20 T cell receptor beta chains presented below share a single source sample, sequenced in a study of blood T cell repertoires in COVID-19 (dated by TCRdb to the early 2020s). Library preparation employed the immunoSEQ multiplex PCR assay. TCRdb re-hosts the immuneACCESS table, in-frame sequences only. Its copies lack some clones; in the studies checked, an unresolved V gene accounts for under half of them, and the cause for the rest is not known. Recorded for this sample are 250,000 to 300,000 clones; about 87% of them occurred a single time. The ten largest clones add up to around 5% of the sample. The specimen was peripheral blood. The origin of the receptors is a woman aged 55-70 years with COVID-19, enrolled during active disease.

This chain uses TRBV5-4 with TRBJ1-2; D is ambiguous. Germline CDR1 and CDR2: SGHNT and YYREEE (reference sequence). The CDR3 has 13 amino acids. The V end lost 1 base, the J end lost 5 bases, and 9 bases lay between the germline ends. CDR3 loop: CASSLTPPYGYTF. CDR3 coding DNA: TGTGCCAGCAGCTTGACACCACCTTATGGCTACACCTTC.

The chain joins TRBV5-6 to TRBJ2-3, with a possible D match to TRBD1 (5 bases). The CDR3 spans 16 residues. V lost 4 bases and J 1 base, leaving 16 bases between the germline ends. Per germline, CDR1 SGHDT and CDR2 YYEEEE. The CDR3 reads CASSKQRGLGTDTQYF. In nucleotides, the CDR3 is TGTGCCAGCAGCAAGCAAAGGGGTTTGGGCACAGATACGCAGTATTTT.

This clone occurred a few times. The identical CDR3 is also encoded by other nucleotide sequences in the sample. This chain uses TRBV5-1 with TRBJ2-7; no firm D call. In germline, CDR1 is SGHRS, CDR2 YFSETQ. This CDR3 has 13 residues. With 0 bases removed from V and 3 bases from J, the gap between germline ends came to 7 bases. CDR3 DNA: TGCGCCAGCAGCTTGGATATCCGCTACGAGCAGTACTTC. Its protein is CASSLDIRYEQYF.

The V gene is TRBV28, the J gene TRBJ2-1, with 9 bases fitting TRBD1. The J segment lost 7 bases and the V segment lost 5 bases, leaving 9 bases of the junction unmatched. Germline assignment: CDR1 MDHEN and CDR2 SYDVKM. The CDR3 extends over 15 amino acids. The DNA for the CDR3 is TGTGCCAGCAGTACCTCGGGACAGGGAAAGAATGAGCAGTTCTTC. Its translation: CASSTSGQGKNEQFF.

The rearrangement uses TRBV29-1 and TRBJ2-7, with a tentative D call TRBD1 (5 bases). The CDR3 runs to 13 residues. Germline V CDR1 and CDR2: SQVTM, ANQGSEA. V was clipped by 2 bases and J by 7 bases, with 15 bases between them. CDR3 protein: CSVENLREGEQYF. The CDR3 coding sequence is TGCAGCGTTGAAAACCTCAGGGAAGGAGAGCAGTACTTC.

The V and J genes are TRBV11-3 and TRBJ2-1; TRBD1 matches 8 bases. The germline gives CDR1 SGHNT, CDR2 YENEEA. The CDR3 covers 14 residues. The junction had 4 bases not matched to a gene; V was cut back by 5 bases and J by 4 bases. This CDR3 is CASSRRTGYNEQFF. The DNA of the CDR3 is TGTGCCAGCAGCCGCAGGACAGGGTACAATGAGCAGTTCTTC.

This clone has just one count. This rearrangement joins TRBV7-2 to TRBJ2-7; no clear D. V was trimmed by 3 bases and J by 2 bases, leaving 8 bases between them. The CDR3 spans 13 residues. Germline values: CDR1 SGHTA, CDR2 FQGNSA. The CDR3 sequence: CASSLVLPYEQYF. The CDR3 DNA sequence: TGTGCCAGCAGCTTGGTCCTACCCTACGAGCAGTACTTC. Together with reference TRBV7-2 and TRBJ2-7, the CDR3 gives the full variable domain: GAGVSQSPSNKVTEKGKDVELRCDPISGHTALYWYRQSLGQGLEFLIYFQGNSAPDKSGLPSDRFSAERTGGSVSTLTIQRTQQEDSAVYLCASSLVLPYEQYFGPGTRLTVT.

This clone turned up a few times. The chain is built from TRBV3-1 (or the pseudogene TRBV3-2) and TRBJ2-7; TRBD2 aligns across 9 bases. Germline V gene sequence: CDR1 LGHDT, CDR2 YNNKEL (reference sequence). The ends lost 5 bases at V and 0 bases at J; junction bases unmatched: 11. The CDR3 spans 17 residues. This CDR3 is CASSRVSGGFSSYEQYF. The CDR3 DNA follows: TGTGCCAGCAGCAGGGTTAGCGGGGGCTTTAGCTCCTACGAGCAGTACTTC.

The chain employs TRBV7-3 and TRBJ2-7; 9 bases are shared with TRBD1. Germline-derived CDR1 and CDR2 are SGHTA and FQGTGA. With V trimmed by 5 bases and J by 5 bases, 10 bases remained unmatched. This CDR3 contains 15 residues. The CDR3 sequence is CASSRQGVLGDEQYF. DNA of the CDR3: TGTGCCAGCAGCAGACAGGGGGTCCTTGGGGACGAGCAGTACTTC. Combining the CDR3 with reference TRBV7-3 and TRBJ2-7 gives the whole variable domain GAGVSQTPSNKVTEKGKYVELRCDPISGHTALYWYRQSLGQGPEFLIYFQGTGAADDSGLPNDRFFAVRPEGSVSTLKIQRTERGDSAVYLCASSRQGVLGDEQYFGPGTRLTVT.

The chain is built from TRBV28 and TRBJ2-3, with 13 bases identical to TRBD2. The CDR3 loop spans 14 amino acids. V was clipped by 6 bases and J by 6 bases; unmatched bases: 3. The V gene's germline CDR1 is MDHEN and CDR2 SYDVKM. CDR3 nucleotide sequence: TGTGCCAGCAGACTAGCGGGAGGGACGGATACGCAGTATTTT. It is translated as CASRLAGGTDTQYF.

The CDR3 region has the DNA TGTGCCAGCAGGCGGACTAGCGGGAGTCCCTACAATGAGCAGTTCTTC. As protein: CASRRTSGSPYNEQFF. The chain has TRBV7-9 and TRBJ2-1; 13 bases agree with TRBD2. The V segment lost 6 bases and the J segment 2 bases; nucleotides outside the gene matches: 4. CDR1 and CDR2 from the germline V gene are SEHNR and FQNEAQ (reference sequence). The CDR3 is made up of 16 amino acids.

This clone was detected only a few times. V is TRBV5-4 and J is TRBJ1-2; TRBD1 might be the D (5 bases). The CDR3 extends over 14 amino acids. V was pared by 4 bases and J by 8 bases, with 18 bases between. CDR1 and CDR2 (germline): SGHNT, YYREEE (reference sequence). The CDR3 DNA sequence: TGTGCCAGCAGCACCAAAGGGCAGGGTTGGGGCTACACCTTC. Encoded protein: CASSTKGQGWGYTF. The complete variable domain, with remaining parts taken from reference TRBV5-4 and TRBJ1-2, reads ETGVTQSPTHLIKTRGQQVTLRCSSQSGHNTVSWYQQALGQGPQFIFQYYREEENGRGNFPPRFSGLQFPNYSSELNVNALELDDSALYLCASSTKGQGWGYTFGSGTRLTVV.

This clone was observed a handful of times. The rearrangement uses TRBV7-6 and TRBJ1-1; tentatively, D is TRBD1 (6 bases). V was clipped by 1 base and J by 0 bases, with 9 bases between them. The CDR3 contains 15 residues. Germline CDR1 SGHVS, CDR2 FNYEAQ. The DNA for the CDR3 is TGTGCCAGCAGCTTAGAGGGGGACATGAACACTGAAGCTTTCTTT. This sequence encodes CASSLEGDMNTEAFF.

The chain has TRBV28 and TRBJ2-7; 16 bases fit TRBD2. CDR3 length equals 18 residues. Germline trimming cut 6 bases from V and 1 base from J; bases unmatched to any gene: 9. The V gene's germline CDR1 is MDHEN and CDR2 SYDVKM. CDR3 protein: CASRTGLAGGPGSYEQYF. CDR3 DNA sequence: TGTGCCAGCAGGACGGGACTAGCGGGAGGGCCCGGGTCCTACGAGCAGTACTTC.

This chain's CDR3 is CASSLAGGIDEQFF. CDR3 nucleotides: TGTGCCAGCAGCTTAGCGGGAGGGATCGATGAGCAGTTCTTC. This sequence joins TRBV7-2 and TRBJ2-1; 7 positions agree with TRBD2. Germline CDR1 SGHTA, CDR2 FQGNSA. The CDR3 is 14 residues long. With 0 bases clipped from V and 8 bases from J, the junction kept 4 bases outside the gene matches.

The chain joins TRBV28 to TRBJ1-1; 8 bases align to TRBD1. The CDR3 length is 13 residues. Germline values: CDR1 MDHEN, CDR2 SYDVKM. With 10 bases clipped from V and 4 bases from J, the junction kept 8 bases outside the gene matches. The CDR3 is CATTTGGGTEAFF. CDR3 DNA: TGTGCCACCACCACAGGGGGTGGCACTGAAGCTTTCTTT. Full variable domain (outside the CDR3, taken from reference TRBV28 and TRBJ1-1): DVKVTQSSRYLVKRTGEKVFLECVQDMDHENMFWYRQDPGLGLRLIYFSYDVKMKEKGDIPEGYSVSREKKERFSLILESASTNQTSMYLCATTTGGGTEAFFGQGTRLTVV.

The J gene is TRBJ2-1, the V gene TRBV28; 13 bases are shared with TRBD2. Germline CDR1 and CDR2: MDHEN and SYDVKM. V lost 5 bases to trimming and J lost 5 bases; unmatched junction nucleotides: 6. The CDR3 extends over 16 amino acids. The CDR3 nucleotides read TGTGCCAGCAGTACCATACTAGCGGGAGGGAACAATGAGCAGTTCTTC. It is translated as CASSTILAGGNNEQFF. Looking up the rest from reference TRBV28 and TRBJ2-1 gives the full variable domain: DVKVTQSSRYLVKRTGEKVFLECVQDMDHENMFWYRQDPGLGLRLIYFSYDVKMKEKGDIPEGYSVSREKKERFSLILESASTNQTSMYLCASSTILAGGNNEQFFGPGTRLTVL.

This chain uses TRBV19 with TRBJ2-5; 13 bases match TRBD2. The CDR3 totals 16 residues. The trim removed 5 bases at V and 1 base at J, leaving 4 bases unmatched. Germline V gene lookup returns CDR1 LNHDA and CDR2 SQIVND (reference sequence). The CDR3 here is CASSPWTSGGQETQYF. The DNA for the CDR3 is TGTGCCAGTAGTCCATGGACTAGCGGGGGCCAAGAGACCCAGTACTTC. Filled out from reference TRBV19 and TRBJ2-5, the complete variable domain reads DGGITQSPKYLFRKEGQNVTLSCEQNLNHDAMYWYRQDPGQGLRLIYYSQIVNDFQKGDIAEGYSVSREKKESFPLTVTSAQKNPTAFYLCASSPWTSGGQETQYFGPGTRLLVL.

J is TRBJ2-1 and V is TRBV9; TRBD2 is a possible D gene (5 bases). Germline values: CDR1 SGDLS, CDR2 YYNGEE. This CDR3 is built from 15 residues. Trimming took off 3 bases at V and 10 bases at J, with 20 bases between the two ends. CDR3 amino acids: CASSGVASGPGEQFF. CDR3 DNA: TGTGCCAGCAGCGGAGTAGCCTCCGGTCCGGGGGAGCAGTTCTTC.

This clone was counted only a few times. The chain links TRBV6-6 to TRBJ1-5; no clear D. With 1 base removed from V and 7 bases from J, the gap between germline ends came to 5 bases. There are 12 residues in the CDR3. Looked up from germline, CDR1 is MNHNY and CDR2 is SVGAGI (reference sequence). The CDR3 spells CASSYFQQPQHF. CDR3 in DNA: TGTGCCAGCAGTTACTTCCAGCAGCCCCAGCATTTT.